This paragraph covers one T cell receptor (beta chain) sequence. In germline, CDR1 is LNHDA, CDR2 SQIVND (reference sequence). The germline V and J ends were trimmed by 1 base and 4 bases, with 10 bases remaining between them. This CDR3 contains 15 residues. The data originate from a study of blood T cell repertoires in COVID-19. Clones were sequenced by immunoSEQ multiplex PCR, and TCRdb holds only the in-frame ones, with some missing. The table lists about 64,000 clones, around 83% of them singletons. V usage is TRBV19 and J usage is TRBJ2-2, with a possible D match to TRBD1 (6 bases). Sequences were obtained from peripheral blood. The sequence was obtained from a human donor in a cohort sampled during active COVID-19. CDR3 DNA sequence: TGTGCCAGTAGTATAGTCAGGGGTGGCACCGGGGAGCTGTTTTTT. Translated: CASSIVRGGTGELFF.